This T cell receptor (beta chain) was identified in a study of blood T cell repertoires in COVID-19. About the study: Acute and convalescent COVID-19 specimens originated in the United States, Italy and Spain. PBMCs, B-cell-depleted T cells, or T cells were the source of the cDNA or gDNA that made up the material.

Only in-frame clones appear in the TCRdb table, and some are missing; sequencing was by immunoSEQ multiplex PCR. This sample carries about 120,000 clones, about 80% of them seen once, and the ten largest clones take under 20%. Looked up from germline, CDR1 is SGHRS and CDR2 is YFSETQ. Trimming removed 4 bases from V and 7 bases from J; junction bases left unmatched: 17. The CDR3 sequence is 17 residues long. This receptor was taken from a man aged 60 to 69 with active or convalescent COVID-19. This sequence joins TRBV5-1 and TRBJ2-1, with 7 bases lining up with TRBD1. The specimen sequenced was peripheral blood. The chain's CDR3 is CASSPTLPGQTGNEQFF. CDR3 coding DNA: TGCGCCAGCAGCCCAACCCTCCCGGGACAGACGGGTAATGAGCAGTTCTTC.